This TCR beta chain was identified during a study of cytomegalovirus exposure and HLA in healthy donors. Regarding the study as a whole: In all likelihood, a cluster of highly shared sequence variants was a sequencing artifact. Solely CMV serostatus was available to characterize immune exposure. In vitro testing confirmed a few CMV-associated chains as specific for CMV antigens. When a later analysis compared HLA-associated TCR beta chains with equally common others, the HLA-associated chains turned out to be more clonally expanded and to have lower generation probabilities.

The trim removed 5 bases at V and 3 bases at J, leaving 3 bases unmatched. The germline V gene encodes CDR1 LNHDA and CDR2 SQIVND (reference sequence). The CDR3 consists of 15 residues. Amplification used 60 Vbeta primers and 13 Jbeta primers. The method was immunoSEQ multiplex PCR; TCRdb's version includes in-frame clones alone and lacks a portion of them. The specimen's table records 65,000 to 85,000 clones. Notes on this clone: As yet, its antigen is unknown.

Sequencing was performed on PBMCs. The clonotype comes from a female donor in good health and CMV-seropositive. The rearrangement links TRBV19 to TRBJ2-2, with TRBD1 identical over 10 bases. The CDR3 reads CASSRQGADTGELFF. Written as DNA, the CDR3 is TGTGCCAGTAGTCGACAGGGGGCTGACACCGGGGAGCTGTTTTTT.